This is a list of T cell receptor beta chains from one sample in a study of cytomegalovirus exposure and HLA in healthy donors. Measured with immunoSEQ multiplex PCR; TCRdb has only the in-frame clones, and not every one. The table for this sample gives about 110,000 clones. Sequenced sample: PBMCs. The receptors were gathered from a man aged 18 to 30 in good health and CMV-seronegative. Each CDR3 is given with its conserved first and last residue. A D gene is named only where the DNA matches it firmly.

j_gene | d_gene | v_gene | CDR3nt | CDR3aa
TRBJ2-3 | - | TRBV20-1 | TGCAGTGCACTATCGGTTATGCAGTATTTT | CSALSVMQYF
TRBJ2-7 | - | TRBV10-2 | TGCGCCAGCAGGCTAGCGAACTCCTACGAGCAGTACTTC | CASRLANSYEQYF
TRBJ2-5 | TRBD2 | TRBV5-1 | TGCGCCAGCAGCCGGAGTGGTAGCGGGAGTGATATAGAGACCCAGTACTTC | CASSRSGSGSDIETQYF
TRBJ2-7 | TRBD1 | TRBV30 | TGTGCCTGGAGTGTAAAAGGGACAGGGCCCTACGAGCAGTACTTC | CAWSVKGTGPYEQYF
TRBJ2-7 | - | TRBV27 | TGTGCCAGCAGCAGACAGGTCTCTCTCCTCTACGAGCAGTACTTC | CASSRQVSLLYEQYF
TRBJ2-7 | - | TRBV5-1 | TGCGCCAGCAGCTCAGAGCGGTCTGCCTACGAGCAGTACTTC | CASSSERSAYEQYF
TRBJ2-3 | - | TRBV7-9 | TGTGCCAGCAGCCGCGGGGCGGGCGGGTACACAGATACGCAGTATTTT | CASSRGAGGYTDTQYF
TRBJ2-2 | TRBD1 | TRBV6-4 | TGTGCCAGCAATCCGGACAGGGAGGTCGCCGGGGAGCTGTTTTTT | CASNPDREVAGELFF
TRBJ2-1 | - | TRBV5-1 | TGCGCCAGCAGCTTGGATGGGGCCCCCTCCTACAATGAGCAGTTCTTC | CASSLDGAPSYNEQFF
TRBJ2-3 | - | TRBV19 | TGTGCCAGTATAGCCGGAGATACGCAGTATTTT | CASIAGDTQYF
TRBJ2-1 | TRBD1 | TRBV27 | TGTGCCAGCAGTCCCTGGACAGGCCAATACAATGGGCAGTTCTTC | CASSPWTGQYNGQFF
TRBJ2-7 | - | TRBV21-1 | TGTGCCAGCAGCAAAGTTGAAAGGGTTGGGCTAGCGGGACTCCCCTGGGAGCAGTACTTC | CASSKVERVGLAGLPWEQYF
TRBJ2-7 | TRBD1 | TRBV10-3 | TGTGCCATCAGTGATGGGACAGGGACATACGAGCAGTACTTC | CAISDGTGTYEQYF
TRBJ1-2 | TRBD1 | TRBV5-1 | TGCGCCAGCAGCCGTATTTTACAGGGGGCGCCTAACTATGGCTACACCTTC | CASSRILQGAPNYGYTF
TRBJ1-2 | TRBD1 | TRBV6-5 | TGTGCCAGCAGTTACTCCTACAGGGGGGTCGTGTCTGGCTACACCTTC | CASSYSYRGVVSGYTF
TRBJ2-5 | TRBD2 | TRBV27 | TGTGCCAGCATTCGTAGCGGGGGAAACCAAGAGACCCAGTACTTC | CASIRSGGNQETQYF
TRBJ1-1 | - | TRBV28 | TGTGCCAGCAGTTTACCGGGGGGCACTGAAGCTTTCTTT | CASSLPGGTEAFF
TRBJ1-1 | - | TRBV7-8 | TGTGCCAGCAGTCCTAACAGGGACACTGAAGCTTTCTTT | CASSPNRDTEAFF
TRBJ2-7 | TRBD1 | TRBV7-8 | TGTGCCAGCAGCTTTTCAGGGGGTGGATACGAGCAGTACTTC | CASSFSGGGYEQYF
TRBJ2-7 | TRBD2 | TRBV5-4 | TGTGCCAGCAGCTTGGGAACTAGCGACTCCTACGAGCAGTACTTC | CASSLGTSDSYEQYF
TRBJ1-5 | TRBD1 | TRBV7-2 | TGTGCCAGCAGCTTAGGACAGGGGAGCAATCAGCCCCAGCATTTT | CASSLGQGSNQPQHF
TRBJ2-5 | - | TRBV7-2 | TGTGCCAGCAGCCCCCGACGGAGCCAAGAGACCCAGTACTTC | CASSPRRSQETQYF
TRBJ2-6 | - | TRBV5-1 | TGCGCCAGCAGCTTGTCAGGCGACGGCTCTGGGGCCAACGTCCTGACTTTC | CASSLSGDGSGANVLTF
TRBJ1-5 | - | TRBV6-6 | TGTGCCAGCAGACAAACGCAGGACACACAGCCCCAGCATTTT | CASRQTQDTQPQHF
TRBJ1-2 | TRBD1 | TRBV29-1 | TGCAGCGTAGACAGGGGGAGCCTAAACTATGGCTACACCTTC | CSVDRGSLNYGYTF
TRBJ1-2 | - | TRBV7-9 | TGTGCCAGCAGCTTAGCTCAGGGGTGGGGCTACACCTTC | CASSLAQGWGYTF
TRBJ1-1 | - | TRBV18 | TGTGCCAGCTCACCATTTTCAACAGACCGGTCTGAAGCTTTCTTT | CASSPFSTDRSEAFF
TRBJ2-7 | - | TRBV19 | TGTGCCACCGCCGGGACCCTTAGGGGGGAGCAGTACTTC | CATAGTLRGEQYF
TRBJ2-1 | TRBD1 | TRBV7-9 | TGTGCCAGCATCCCGATCCGAGGGACAGTGAATGAGCAGTTCTTC | CASIPIRGTVNEQFF
TRBJ1-1 | - | TRBV30 | TGTGCCTGGAGTGTAGCGGGCACTGAAGCTTTCTTT | CAWSVAGTEAFF
TRBJ1-1 | TRBD1 | TRBV27 | TGTGCCAGCAGACTTGGACAGGTTAACACTGAAGCTTTCTTT | CASRLGQVNTEAFF
TRBJ1-1 | TRBD1 | TRBV6-6 | TGTGCCAGCAGCCCAGGACAGGGGGGCAGGGGCACTGAAGCTTTCTTT | CASSPGQGGRGTEAFF
TRBJ2-2 | TRBD2 | TRBV7-9 | TGTGCCAGCAGCTCCAGGGAGGGGCAGGAGAACACCGGGGAGCTGTTTTTT | CASSSREGQENTGELFF
TRBJ2-1 | - | TRBV5-1 | TGCGCCAGCAGCTTGCAACGAGGAATAATGGAAGGTCGCTCCTACAATGAGCAGTTCTTC | CASSLQRGIMEGRSYNEQFF
TRBJ2-2 | TRBD2 | TRBV28 | TGTGCCAGCAGTTTAGCGGGAGCGGGCACCGGGGAGCTGTTTTTT | CASSLAGAGTGELFF
TRBJ2-7 | - | TRBV27 | TGTGCCAGCAGGGAGGAGGGAAGTACAAGCTCCTACGAGCAGTACTTC | CASREEGSTSSYEQYF
TRBJ2-1 | - | TRBV21-1 | TGTGCCAGCAGCCCGCCTCGGACTACCTACAATGAGCAGTTCTTC | CASSPPRTTYNEQFF
TRBJ1-4 | - | TRBV5-1 | TGCGCCAGCAGATTCAATGGGAGGGGATCGGGGGAAAAACTGTTTTTT | CASRFNGRGSGEKLFF
TRBJ2-3 | - | TRBV5-1 | TGCGCCAGCAGCGCGGATCCCTTAAATACGCAGTATTTT | CASSADPLNTQYF
TRBJ2-3 | - | TRBV7-2 | TGTGCCAGCAGCTTCAGGGTTCGCGGCTACCTTGGGGATACGCAGTATTTT | CASSFRVRGYLGDTQYF
TRBJ1-3 | TRBD1 | TRBV5-1 | TGCGCCAGCAGCCGGGACAGTCTCAGCTCTGGAAACACCATATATTTT | CASSRDSLSSGNTIYF
TRBJ2-1 | TRBD2 | TRBV9 | TGTGCCAGCAGCGCCTCTAGCGGGAGGGGGTACAATGAGCAGTTCTTC | CASSASSGRGYNEQFF
TRBJ2-6 | - | TRBV9 | TGTGCCAGCAGCGTAGCTCGAACAGGCTCTGGGGCCAACGTCCTGACTTTC | CASSVARTGSGANVLTF
TRBJ1-3 | - | TRBV19 | TGTGCCAGTAGTACCTCCGGCTCTGGAAACACCATATATTTT | CASSTSGSGNTIYF
TRBJ2-1 | TRBD1 | TRBV5-1 | TGCGCCAGCAGGCCGGGACAGGGGTTCGATGAGCAGTTCTTC | CASRPGQGFDEQFF
TRBJ2-1 | TRBD1 | TRBV6-1 | TGTGCCAGCAGATCAGGGACAGGGGAACGGGATGAGCAGTTCTTC | CASRSGTGERDEQFF
TRBJ2-1 | TRBD2 | TRBV7-9 | TGTGCCAGCAGCTCGCTAGCGGGAGTCCCCAATGAGCAGTTCTTC | CASSSLAGVPNEQFF
TRBJ2-7 | TRBD1 | TRBV18 | TGTGCCAGCTCATCGGCAATAAGGGACAGGGATCTCTACGAGCAGTACTTC | CASSSAIRDRDLYEQYF
TRBJ1-1 | - | TRBV27 | TGTGCCAGCAGCCCCGATAGGAGGGAAGCTTTCTTT | CASSPDRREAFF
TRBJ2-3 | - | TRBV1 | TGCACCAGCAGCCAGGGACAATCGGATCTAGATACGCAGTATTTT | CTSSQGQSDLDTQYF
TRBJ2-7 | TRBD1 | TRBV2 | TGTGCCACCGGACAGGTAACCTACGAGCAGTACTTC | CATGQVTYEQYF
TRBJ1-1 | - | TRBV6-1 | TGTGCCAGCTCAAGAGGAGCTAACACTGAAGCTTTCTTT | CASSRGANTEAFF
TRBJ2-7 | TRBD2 | TRBV5-4 | TGTGCCAGCAGCTCGCCGGGGGGCGAGCAGTACTTC | CASSSPGGEQYF
TRBJ2-5 | - | TRBV7-6 | TGTGCCAGCAGCCTTACTCAGACCCAGTACTTC | CASSLTQTQYF
TRBJ2-5 | - | TRBV6-6 | TGTGCCAGCAGTCGGAAGCCTAGCTTTGAGACCCAGTACTTC | CASSRKPSFETQYF
TRBJ1-2 | - | TRBV2 | TGTGCCACGGTTGCTAAGATATCCTATGGCTACACCTTC | CATVAKISYGYTF
TRBJ2-7 | TRBD2 | TRBV7-2 | TGTGCCAGCAGCTTAGCTAGCGGGAGCTACGAGCAGTACTTC | CASSLASGSYEQYF
TRBJ2-7 | - | TRBV10-3 | TGTGCCATCAGTCGGGAAGATTGGGCCTACGAGCAGTACTTC | CAISREDWAYEQYF
TRBJ2-1 | - | TRBV18 | TGTGCCAGCTCACCGCGAGCGGACTACAATGAGCAGTTCTTC | CASSPRADYNEQFF
TRBJ2-3 | - | TRBV7-9 | TGTGCCAGCAGCTTAGTACAGGACCGCACAGATACGCAGTATTTT | CASSLVQDRTDTQYF